The clone carrying this T cell receptor beta chain was found a few times. Its antigen is unidentified. Library preparation (for TCRbeta) was performed with unique molecular identifiers. TCRdb reprocessed the PCR reads with MiXCR, giving one entry per CDR3 protein. Of 80,000 or so distinct CDR3 sequences listed, roughly 15% are singletons. These data belong to a study of T-cell reconstitution after alpha-beta-depleted transplantation in children. Findings and caveats of the study: Reportedly, only several hundred clones from non-depleted graft cells drove alpha-beta T-cell counts at about two months. Most T-cell counts and diversity one year after the transplant came from T cells that were newly produced. Where some patients showed high TCRbeta diversity at day 60, it came from recipient T cells and thymic progenitors that had survived.

The CDR3 sequence is 13 residues long. V lost 5 bases and J 6 bases, leaving 14 bases between the germline ends. The TCR was taken from a male patient under 10 years old who had a stem cell transplant for acute lymphoblastic leukemia, so the T cells may come from the graft donor. The chain uses TRBV12-3 or TRBV12-4 and TRBJ2-7, with no clear D. Material: PBMCs, mostly from graft donor cells, obtained 180 days after TCRalphabeta/CD19-depleted stem cell transplant. The CDR3 nucleotides read TGTGCCAGCAGTAGGACGGTTCCGGGCGAGCAGTACTTC. It translates to CASSRTVPGEQYF.